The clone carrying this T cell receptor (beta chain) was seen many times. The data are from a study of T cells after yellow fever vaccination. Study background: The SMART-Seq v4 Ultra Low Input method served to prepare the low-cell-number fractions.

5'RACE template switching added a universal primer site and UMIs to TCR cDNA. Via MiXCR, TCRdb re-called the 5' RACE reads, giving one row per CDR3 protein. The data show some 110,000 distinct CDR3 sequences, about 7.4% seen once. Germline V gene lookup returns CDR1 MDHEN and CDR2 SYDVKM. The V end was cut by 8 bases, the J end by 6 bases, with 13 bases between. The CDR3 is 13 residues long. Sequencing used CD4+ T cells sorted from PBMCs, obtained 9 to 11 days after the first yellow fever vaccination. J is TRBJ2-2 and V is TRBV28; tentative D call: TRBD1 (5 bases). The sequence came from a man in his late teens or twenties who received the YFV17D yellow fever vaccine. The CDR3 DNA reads TGTGCCAGCTTGAACAGGTTCGCCGGGGAGCTGTTTTTT. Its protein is CASLNRFAGELFF.